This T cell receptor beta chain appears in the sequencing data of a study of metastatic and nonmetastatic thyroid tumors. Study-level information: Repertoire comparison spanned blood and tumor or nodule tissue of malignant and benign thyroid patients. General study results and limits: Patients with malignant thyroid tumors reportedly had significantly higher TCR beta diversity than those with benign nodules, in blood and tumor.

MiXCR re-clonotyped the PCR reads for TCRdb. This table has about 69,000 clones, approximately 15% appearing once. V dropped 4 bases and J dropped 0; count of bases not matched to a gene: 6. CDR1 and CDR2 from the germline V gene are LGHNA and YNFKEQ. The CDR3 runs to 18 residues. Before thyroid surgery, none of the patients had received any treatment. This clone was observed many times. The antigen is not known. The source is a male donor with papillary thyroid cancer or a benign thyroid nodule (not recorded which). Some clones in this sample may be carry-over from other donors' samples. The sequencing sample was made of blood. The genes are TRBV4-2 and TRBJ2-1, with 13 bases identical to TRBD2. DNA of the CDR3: TGTGCCAGCAGCCCCGGGACTAGCGGGGCAAGCTCCTACAATGAGCAGTTCTTC. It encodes CASSPGTSGASSYNEQFF.